This T cell receptor (beta chain) was sequenced in a study of cytomegalovirus exposure and HLA in healthy donors. Study overall: Within an early data release were about 85 million unique TCRs drawn from HLA-typed donors. Regarding the study as a whole: Later analysis identified about 15,000 TCR beta sequences associated with HLA alleles, using a false discovery rate threshold of 0.05.

With 60 Vbeta and 13 Jbeta primers, the PCR was carried out. Using immunoSEQ multiplex PCR, the repertoire was profiled, and TCRdb retains in-frame clones only, with some absent. The sample has 150,000 to 250,000 clones, roughly four fifths seen once. To note about this clone: Its antigen is currently unknown.

Unrecorded immune exposures were likely, despite nominal health at sampling. Input material: PBMCs. This receptor was identified in a boy under 10 years old in good health and CMV-seronegative.

The CDR3 nucleotides read TGTGCCATCAGTGAGTCCCGACAGGACAAATCGGAGACCCAGTACTTC. Amino acids: CAISESRQDKSETQYF. The V gene is TRBV10-3, the J gene TRBJ2-5; tentative D call: TRBD1 (6 bases). Trimming stripped 0 bases from V and 5 bases from J, with 16 bases between. CDR3 length: 16 amino acids. CDR1 and CDR2 from the germline V gene are ENHRY and SYGVKD.